In its sample, the clone carrying this T cell receptor beta chain was seen many times. The antigen is unknown. Unique molecular identifiers were built into the TCRbeta library. TCRdb used MiXCR to reprocess the PCR reads, holding one entry per CDR3 protein. The sample contains hundreds of thousands of distinct CDR3 sequences, approximately 8% of which appear only once. This CDR3 comprises 12 residues. CDR1 and CDR2 (germline): SGHRS, YFSETQ. Trimming stripped 0 bases from V and 6 bases from J, with 5 bases between. This sample was taken from a study of T-cell reconstitution after alpha-beta-depleted transplantation in children. Broader study findings: Several hundred rapidly expanded clones from non-depleted graft cells reportedly supplied alpha-beta T cells about two months post-transplant. The study traced high day-60 TCRbeta diversity in some patients to surviving recipient T cells and thymic progenitors. Counts and diversity of T cells one year after transplant came mostly from newly produced T cells.

The chain uses TRBV5-1 and TRBJ2-3; D not certain. Sequenced here: PBMCs, mostly from graft donor cells, sampled 180 days after TCRalphabeta/CD19-depleted stem cell transplant. The sequence derives from a male patient between 10 and 17 years old who had a stem cell transplant for acute lymphoblastic leukemia, so the T cells may come from the graft donor. CDR3 loop: CASSLEEDTQYF. For the CDR3, the DNA is TGCGCCAGCAGCTTGGAGGAGGATACGCAGTATTTT. The whole variable domain, remainder taken from reference TRBV5-1 and TRBJ2-3, is KAGVTQTPRYLIKTRGQQVTLSCSPISGHRSVSWYQQTPGQGLQFLFEYFSETQRNKGNFPGRFSGRQFSNSRSEMNVSTLELGDSALYLCASSLEEDTQYFGPGTRLTVL.